The TCR beta chain under discussion was sequenced for a study of spatial heterogeneity in lung cancer. About the research overall: Sequencing consistently turned up more beta-chain sequences than alpha-chain sequences. The library had UMIs, and each TCR and UMI pair averaged more than ten raw reads.

The time point is: sample taken at primary tumor resection. V lost 8 bases, J lost 8 bases, and 10 bases stayed unmatched. The germline V gene encodes CDR1 MNHNS and CDR2 SASEGT. This CDR3 region has 14 residues. TCRdb used MiXCR to reprocess the 5' RACE reads, holding one entry per CDR3 protein. The data show tens of thousands of distinct CDR3 sequences, roughly 13% seen once. The sequences come from PBMCs, collected at surgery. J is TRBJ1-4 and V is TRBV6-1; 8 positions match TRBD1. This receptor was identified in a male donor with early-stage non-small cell lung cancer. The CDR3 bases are TGTGCCAGCTCTCTCGGGACAGGCAGGGAAAAACTGTTTTTT. Protein: CASSLGTGREKLFF.